This TCR beta chain was found in a study of shared clonotypes between healthy human individuals. Study details: Two women and a few men aged 18 to 49 made up the donors. Every donor yielded three CD4 naive, three CD4 memory, two CD8 naive and one CD8 memory plate.

In the study's own analysis: ImmunoSEQ gave junction-only sequences without quality scores, so filtering differed. TCRdb's copy holds only in-frame clones and misses some; the assay was immunoSEQ multiplex PCR. V and J calls and clone size follow that table, whereas D and trimming were derived from the DNA. The sample lists some 2.1 million clones; roughly 94% were seen once. Germline V lookup: CDR1 KGHSH, CDR2 LQKENI. The CDR3 is 13 residues long. V dropped 2 bases and J dropped 5 bases, with 10 bases sitting between them. The sample comprised naive CD4+ T cells sorted from blood. Subset described: CD45RA+ positively selected. This clonotype originated in a man aged 18-30 years in good health. The chain carries TRBV18 and TRBJ2-7; D gene unclear. CDR3 nucleotides: TGTGCCAGCTCACCAGTACAGCGAAACGAGCAGTACTTC. Translated: CASSPVQRNEQYF.